This TCR beta chain was identified during a study of blood T cell repertoires in COVID-19. Sequenced by immunoSEQ multiplex PCR; TCRdb stores in-frame clones only, minus some. Altogether about 310,000 clones are present, approximately 91% being singletons, with the ten largest covering roughly a tenth. The length of the CDR3 is 13 residues. The source is a woman aged 40 to 55 who had recovered from COVID-19. This chain connects TRBV21-1 to TRBJ2-7; the D segment call TRBD2 is taken from the table without a DNA check. TRBV21-1 is flagged as a pseudogene. The sequencing input was PBMCs or T cells enriched from blood (not recorded which). CDR3 residues: CARESREPREQYF. The CDR3 DNA follows: TGTGCCAGAGAATCTCGGGAGCCTAGAGAGCAGTACTTC.